This TCR beta chain derives from a study of early T cells in non-severe SARS-CoV-2 infection. Study context: Sequencing used unsorted whole-blood bulk RNA, so chains lack pairing.

This clonotype was recorded many times. The CDR3 loop spans 15 amino acids. The trim removed 5 bases at V and 4 bases at J, leaving 2 bases unmatched. Attached unique molecular identifiers marked individual cDNA molecules. TCRdb used MiXCR to reprocess the 5' RACE reads, holding one entry per CDR3 protein. The sample yields under 85,000 distinct CDR3 sequences, about an eighth seen once. The TCR sequence derives from an adult who was a healthcare worker with PCR-confirmed SARS-CoV-2 infection or an uninfected control (not recorded which). The chain is built from TRBV12-3 or TRBV12-4 and TRBJ2-2, with 12 nucleotides matching TRBD1. Sequencing was carried out using whole blood. CDR3 bases: TGTGCCAGCAGTCGGGGACAGGGGGCCACCGGGGAGCTGTTTTTT. It specifies CASSRGQGATGELFF.